The T cell receptor beta chain described here comes from a study of cytomegalovirus exposure and HLA in healthy donors. The PCR was carried out with 60 Vbeta primers and 13 Jbeta primers. TCRdb's copy holds only in-frame clones and misses some; the assay was immunoSEQ multiplex PCR. The table records 85,000 to 100,000 clones, approximately 80% of them present only once. Between the trimmed V and J ends, which lost 3 bases and 4 bases, there was a span of 7 bases. The CDR3 sequence is 13 residues long. The germline gives CDR1 SEHNR, CDR2 FQNEAQ (reference sequence). Details on this clone: Its antigen is as yet unknown.

Regarding the study as a whole: A later look showed TCR association rates differing by HLA locus, highest for DRB1 and lowest for HLA-C. There were a few CMV-associated chains whose specificity for CMV antigens was confirmed in vitro. As was reported, the HLA-A and HLA-B alleles of most subjects were accurately predicted from TCR beta sequences. TRBV6-2, TRBV6-3 and other indistinguishable V segments were excluded.

The V and J genes are TRBV7-9 and TRBJ1-5; D is unresolved. Source material: PBMCs. The sequence came from a woman aged 55-69 years in good health and CMV-seronegative. CDR3 sequence (DNA): TGTGCCAGCAGCTTTACGGGGAATCAGCCCCAGCATTTT. This gives the protein CASSFTGNQPQHF.